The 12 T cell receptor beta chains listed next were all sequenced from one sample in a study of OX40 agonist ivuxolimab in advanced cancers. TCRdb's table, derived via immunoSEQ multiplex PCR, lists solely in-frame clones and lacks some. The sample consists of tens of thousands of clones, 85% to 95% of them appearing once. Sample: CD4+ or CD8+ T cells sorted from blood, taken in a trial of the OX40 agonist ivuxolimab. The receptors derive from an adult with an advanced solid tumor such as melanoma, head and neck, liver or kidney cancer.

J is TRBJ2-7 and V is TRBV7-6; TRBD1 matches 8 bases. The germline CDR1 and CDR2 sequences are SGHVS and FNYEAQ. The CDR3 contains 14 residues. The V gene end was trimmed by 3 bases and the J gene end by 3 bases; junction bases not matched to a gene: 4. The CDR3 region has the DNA TGTGCCAGCAGCTTGATGGGACAGGTCTACGAGCAGTACTTC. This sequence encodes CASSLMGQVYEQYF.

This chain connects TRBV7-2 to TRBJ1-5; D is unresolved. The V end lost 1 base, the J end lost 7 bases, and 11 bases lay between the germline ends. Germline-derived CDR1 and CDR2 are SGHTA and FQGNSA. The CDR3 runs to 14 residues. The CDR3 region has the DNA TGTGCCAGCAGCTTAGTCTTCGAATTGCAGCCCCAGCATTTT. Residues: CASSLVFELQPQHF.

The CDR3, as DNA: TGTGCCAGCAGACTGGGACAGATGAGCTCCTACAATGAGCAGTTCTTC. It specifies CASRLGQMSSYNEQFF. The chain carries TRBV2 and TRBJ2-1; 7 bases line up with TRBD1. CDR1 and CDR2 from the germline V gene are SNHLY and FYNNEI. CDR3 length equals 16 residues. The ends lost 6 bases at V and 0 bases at J; junction bases unmatched: 8.

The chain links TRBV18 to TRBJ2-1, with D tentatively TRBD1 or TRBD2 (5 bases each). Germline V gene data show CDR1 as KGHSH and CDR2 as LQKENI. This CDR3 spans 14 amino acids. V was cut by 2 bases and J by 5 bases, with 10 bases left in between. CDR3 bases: TGTGCCAGCTCACCAAGTCGAGGGGACAATGAGCAGTTCTTC. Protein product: CASSPSRGDNEQFF.

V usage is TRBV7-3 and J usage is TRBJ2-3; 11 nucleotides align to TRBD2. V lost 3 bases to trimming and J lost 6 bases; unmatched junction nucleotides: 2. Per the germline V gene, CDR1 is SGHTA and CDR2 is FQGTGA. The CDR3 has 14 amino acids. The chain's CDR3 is CASSFGLAGDTQYF. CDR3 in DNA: TGTGCCAGCAGCTTCGGACTAGCGGGCGATACGCAGTATTTT.

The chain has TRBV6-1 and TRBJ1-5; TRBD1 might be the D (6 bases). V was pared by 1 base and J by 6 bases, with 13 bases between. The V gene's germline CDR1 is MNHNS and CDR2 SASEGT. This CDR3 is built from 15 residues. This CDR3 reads CASSEVQGHLQPQHF. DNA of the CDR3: TGTGCCAGCAGTGAAGTACAGGGTCATCTTCAGCCCCAGCATTTT.

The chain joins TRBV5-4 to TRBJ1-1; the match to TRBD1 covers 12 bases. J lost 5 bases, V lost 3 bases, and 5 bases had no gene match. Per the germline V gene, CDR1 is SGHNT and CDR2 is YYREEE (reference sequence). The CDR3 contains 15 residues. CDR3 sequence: CASSWGQGARTEAFF. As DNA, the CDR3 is TGTGCCAGCAGCTGGGGACAGGGGGCGCGGACTGAAGCTTTCTTT.

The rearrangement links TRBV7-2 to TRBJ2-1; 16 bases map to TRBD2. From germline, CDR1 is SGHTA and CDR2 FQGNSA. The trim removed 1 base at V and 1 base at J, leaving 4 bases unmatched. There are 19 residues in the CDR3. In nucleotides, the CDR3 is TGTGCCAGCAGCTTAGGTGAGGGACTAGCGGGAGGGTCCTACAATGAGCAGTTCTTC. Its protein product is CASSLGEGLAGGSYNEQFF.

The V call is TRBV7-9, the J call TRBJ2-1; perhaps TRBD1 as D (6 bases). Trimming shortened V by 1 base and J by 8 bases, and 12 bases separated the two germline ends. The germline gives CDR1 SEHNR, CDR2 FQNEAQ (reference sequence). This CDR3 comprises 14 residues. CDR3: CASSLGQGSDEQFF. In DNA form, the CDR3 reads TGTGCCAGCAGCTTAGGGCAGGGGAGCGATGAGCAGTTCTTC.

CDR3 in amino acids: CASSASGGAEETQYF. CDR3 bases: TGTGCCAGCAGTGCTAGCGGGGGGGCCGAGGAGACCCAGTACTTC. The gene calls are TRBV6-4 and TRBJ2-5; 12 bases align to TRBD2. V was clipped by 4 bases and J by 5 bases; unmatched bases: 5. The CDR3 loop spans 15 amino acids. Per germline, CDR1 MRHNA and CDR2 SNTAGT.

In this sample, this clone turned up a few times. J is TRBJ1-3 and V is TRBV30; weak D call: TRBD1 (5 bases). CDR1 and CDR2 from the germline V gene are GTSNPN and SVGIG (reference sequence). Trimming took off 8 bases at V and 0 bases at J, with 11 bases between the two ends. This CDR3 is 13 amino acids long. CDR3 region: CARDSNSGNTIYF. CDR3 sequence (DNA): TGTGCCCGAGACAGCAACTCTGGAAACACCATATATTTT.

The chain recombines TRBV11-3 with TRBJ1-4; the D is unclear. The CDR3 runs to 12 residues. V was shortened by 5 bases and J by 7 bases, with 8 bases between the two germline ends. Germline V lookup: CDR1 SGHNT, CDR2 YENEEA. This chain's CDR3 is CASSVRIEKLFF. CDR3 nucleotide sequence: TGTGCCAGCAGCGTACGAATTGAAAAACTGTTTTTT.